Listed here are 12 T cell receptor beta chains from one sample, sequenced in a study of T cell responses to AZD1222 COVID-19 vaccine. Repertoires were generated with immunoSEQ multiplex PCR, while TCRdb's copy carries only in-frame clones and drops some. The sample lists roughly 50,000 clones, approximately 88% seen once, with about 2% in the top ten. The specimen comprised peripheral blood, sampled on day 0 of AZD1222 vaccination. These receptors all stem from an adult in good health.

The genes are TRBV25-1 and TRBJ2-7; D gene uncertain. Germline CDR1 reads MGHDK; CDR2 reads SYGVNS. Trimming pared 1 base from V and 4 bases from J, leaving 5 bases between. This CDR3 region has 12 residues. For the CDR3, the DNA is TGTGCCAGCAGTGAATTGGGGTACGAGCAGTACTTC. It specifies CASSELGYEQYF.

The chain joins TRBV5-4 to TRBJ2-7; no clear D gene. This CDR3 comprises 15 residues. Germline CDR1 is SGHNT and CDR2 is YYREEE (reference sequence). The V end lost 0 bases, the J end lost 3 bases, and 13 bases lay between the germline ends. The CDR3 DNA follows: TGTGCCAGCAGCTTGGTGAGTTATCGCGGCTACGAGCAGTACTTC. This encodes CASSLVSYRGYEQYF.

The chain is built from TRBV12-3 or TRBV12-4 and TRBJ2-7; D assignment may be TRBD1 or TRBD2 (5 bases each). The CDR3 loop spans 13 amino acids. Trimming removed 3 bases from V and 5 bases from J, with 11 bases in between. CDR3 bases: TGTGCCAGCAGTTTGAGGGGCAGGGACGAGCAGTACTTC. Translating gives CASSLRGRDEQYF.

The chain carries TRBV10-3 and TRBJ1-1; 7 bases map to TRBD1. The CDR3 is made up of 13 amino acids. Germline CDR1 is ENHRY and CDR2 is SYGVKD. Unmatched junction bases numbered 8, after V lost 6 bases and J lost 7 bases. CDR3 loop: CAISAGQAYEAFF. CDR3 DNA sequence: TGTGCCATCAGCGCCGGACAGGCCTATGAAGCTTTCTTT.

This chain links TRBV28 with TRBJ1-2; D perhaps matches TRBD1 (6 bases). Trimming cost V 7 bases and J 8 bases, with 23 bases left between them. Germline CDR1 and CDR2: MDHEN and SYDVKM. This CDR3 region has 15 residues. This CDR3 reads CASTLPTGGLGGYTF. CDR3 DNA sequence: TGTGCCAGCACCTTGCCCACCGGGGGGCTCGGGGGCTACACCTTC.

The chain couples TRBV6-2 or TRBV6-3 to TRBJ2-5; D is possibly TRBD1 or TRBD2 (5 bases each). CDR3 length: 13 amino acids. Per germline, CDR1 MNHEY and CDR2 SVGEGT. V gave up 5 bases and J gave up 3 bases, with 10 bases separating them. CDR3 protein: CASSGGPKETQYF. The CDR3, as DNA: TGTGCCAGCAGTGGGGGTCCAAAAGAGACCCAGTACTTC.

This chain uses TRBV2 with TRBJ2-2; D may be TRBD1 or TRBD2 (5 bases each). Germline V lookup: CDR1 SNHLY, CDR2 FYNNEI. The V and J ends lost 6 bases and 6 bases respectively, with 17 bases between them. The CDR3 loop spans 15 amino acids. CDR3 sequence reads: CASRGDRGVPGELFF. DNA for the CDR3: TGTGCCAGCAGGGGGGATCGTGGGGTCCCCGGGGAGCTGTTTTTT.

This clone was seen more than once but under ten times. This sequence joins TRBV3-1 (or the pseudogene TRBV3-2) and TRBJ2-7; 9 bases align to TRBD1. The CDR3 is 16 amino acids. V dropped 1 base and J dropped 0; count of bases not matched to a gene: 4. Germline CDR1 is LGHDT and CDR2 is YNNKEL (reference sequence). The CDR3, as DNA: TGTGCCAGCAGCCAAGTGGGACAGGGCCTCTCCTACGAGCAGTACTTC. It encodes CASSQVGQGLSYEQYF.

A few counts support this clone. This sequence joins TRBV11-2 and TRBJ2-5, with D hard to call. CDR1 SGHAT and CDR2 FQNNGV come from the germline V gene. This CDR3 region has 15 residues. V dropped 6 bases and J dropped 1 base, with 15 bases sitting between them. The chain's CDR3 is CASSIGQTFQETQYF. In DNA, the CDR3 is TGTGCCAGCAGTATTGGGCAAACGTTCCAAGAGACCCAGTACTTC.

This clone was recorded once. The rearrangement joins TRBV10-3 to TRBJ1-2; tentative D call: TRBD1 (5 bases). V lost 10 bases and J lost 8, with 17 bases in between. The CDR3 has 12 residues. In germline, CDR1 is ENHRY, CDR2 SYGVKD. In DNA, the CDR3 is TGTGCCAGCGAACCAGGGACTGGGGGCTACACCTTC. Translating it yields CASEPGTGGYTF.

This chain links TRBV27 with TRBJ2-7; 12 bases fit TRBD2. With V trimmed by 8 bases and J by 5 bases, 4 bases remained unmatched. This CDR3 region has 13 residues. In germline, CDR1 is MNHEY, CDR2 SMNVEV (reference sequence). The DNA of the CDR3 is TGTGCCAGCTGTCTAGCGGGAGGGGACGAGCAGTACTTC. Its translation: CASCLAGGDEQYF.

V gene TRBV13 combines with J gene TRBJ1-2; tentatively, D is TRBD1 (5 bases). Trimming took 2 bases from V and 5 from J, leaving 15 bases between them. Germline V gene sequence: CDR1 PRHDT, CDR2 FYEKMQ (reference sequence). The CDR3 totals 15 residues. For the CDR3, the DNA is TGTGCCAGCAGCTTATTACAGGCGGGGGTTTATGGCTACACCTTC. Encoded protein: CASSLLQAGVYGYTF.